This TCR beta chain was retrieved from a study of OX40 agonist ivuxolimab in advanced cancers. Study conclusions and caveats: On average, CD8+ T cells showed a greater number of expanded clones than CD4+. A proportion of nonresponders additionally exhibited low normalized T-cell clonal expansion.

Assay: immunoSEQ multiplex PCR; the TCRdb copy retains only in-frame clones and omits some. The table records roughly 100,000 clones, 85% to 90% of them present only once. On this clone itself: The antigen is unknown.

Systemic immunosuppression or a history of autoimmune disease excluded patients. The trim removed 5 bases at V and 9 bases at J, leaving 5 bases unmatched. The CDR3 is 14 amino acids. Germline V gene lookup returns CDR1 MDHEN and CDR2 SYDVKM. The chain couples TRBV28 to TRBJ1-6; 9 bases are shared with TRBD1. Sequencing used CD4+ or CD8+ T cells sorted from blood, obtained in a trial of the OX40 agonist ivuxolimab. The source of this sequence is an adult with an advanced solid tumor such as melanoma, head and neck, liver or kidney cancer. CDR3 DNA: TGTGCCAGCAGTGCCGGGACAGGGCCTTCACCCCTCCACTTT. It specifies CASSAGTGPSPLHF.